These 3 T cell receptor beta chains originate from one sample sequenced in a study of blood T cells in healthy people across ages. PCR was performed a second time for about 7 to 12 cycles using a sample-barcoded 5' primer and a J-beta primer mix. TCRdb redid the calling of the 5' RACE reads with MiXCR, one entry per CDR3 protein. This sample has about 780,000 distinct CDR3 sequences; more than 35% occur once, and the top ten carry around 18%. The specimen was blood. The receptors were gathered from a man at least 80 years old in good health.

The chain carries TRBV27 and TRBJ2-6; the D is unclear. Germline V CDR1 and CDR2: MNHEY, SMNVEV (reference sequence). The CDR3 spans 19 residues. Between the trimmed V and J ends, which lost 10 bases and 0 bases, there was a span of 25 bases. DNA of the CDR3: TGTGCCACCCTCCCCGGTGAGCAGCCCAATCCCTCTGGGGCCAACGTCCTGACTTTC. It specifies CATLPGEQPNPSGANVLTF.

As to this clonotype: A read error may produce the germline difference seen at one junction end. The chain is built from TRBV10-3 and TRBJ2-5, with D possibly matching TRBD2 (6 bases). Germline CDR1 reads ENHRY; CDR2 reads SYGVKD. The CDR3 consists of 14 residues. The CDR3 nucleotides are TGTGTCATCAGTGAAGATCTAGCGACAGAGACCCAGTACTTC. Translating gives CVISEDLATETQYF.

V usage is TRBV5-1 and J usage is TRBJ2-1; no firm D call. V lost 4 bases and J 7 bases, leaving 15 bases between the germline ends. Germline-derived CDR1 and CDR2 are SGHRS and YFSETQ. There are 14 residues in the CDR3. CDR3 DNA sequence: TGCGCCAGCAGCCCCCGCGACGCCCCAAATGAGCAGTTCTTC. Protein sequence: CASSPRDAPNEQFF.